This TCR beta chain was identified in a study of T-cell memory formation after mild COVID-19. TCRdb independently ran MiXCR on the 5' RACE reads; one entry per CDR3 protein. The sample comprises 90,000 to 120,000 distinct CDR3 sequences, around 17% of which are singletons, and less than 6% rests with the top ten. In its sample, this clonotype was seen a few times. CDR1 and CDR2 from the germline V gene are SEHNR and FQNEAQ (reference sequence). The CDR3 runs to 14 residues. V lost 5 bases, J lost 0 bases, and 7 bases lay in between. This TCR came from a man between 18 and 35 years old who had mild COVID-19 (a few samples of this study predate the infection). Cell type and time point are not known. The chain has TRBV7-9 and TRBJ1-4, with D possibly matching TRBD1 (6 bases). Sequencing input: PBMCs or a T cell subset sorted from them (not recorded which). This CDR3 reads CASSHRATNEKLFF. The CDR3 DNA reads as TGTGCCAGCAGCCACAGGGCAACTAATGAAAAACTGTTTTTT.